These 15 T cell receptor beta chains originate from one sample sequenced in a study of control samples from healthy donors and cancer patients. Data came from immunoSEQ multiplex PCR; TCRdb stores just in-frame clones and leaves some out. The table records 150,000 or so clones, roughly 92% of them present only once. The sequenced sample was blood. These receptor sequences come from a man aged 45 to 65 in good health.

This chain links TRBV7-2 with TRBJ2-5; 8 nucleotides match TRBD1. V shed 5 bases, J shed 3 bases, and the junction held 2 bases outside the gene matches. Germline CDR1 SGHTA, CDR2 FQGNSA. The CDR3 is 13 amino acids. The CDR3, as DNA: TGTGCCAGCAGCAGGGGACAGGAAGAGACCCAGTACTTC. Protein sequence: CASSRGQEETQYF.

The chain uses TRBV5-1 and TRBJ1-5; 7 bases agree with TRBD1. This CDR3 region has 17 residues. CDR1 is SGHRS and CDR2 is YFSETQ in the germline V gene. J was trimmed by 0 bases and V by 4 bases; bases with no gene match: 10. Here the CDR3 DNA reads TGCGCCAGCAGCCCTAGGGACAGAGCAAATAGCAATCAGCCCCAGCATTTT. Translating gives CASSPRDRANSNQPQHF.

The V gene is TRBV14, the J gene TRBJ1-1, with unresolved D. Germline assignment: CDR1 SGHDN and CDR2 FVKESK. The V end lost 0 bases, the J end lost 4 bases, and 6 bases lay between the germline ends. The CDR3 runs 13 residues. The CDR3 spells CASSQDRLTEAFF. CDR3 sequence (DNA): TGTGCCAGCAGCCAAGATCGGCTCACTGAAGCTTTCTTT.

The gene calls are TRBV28 and TRBJ2-1, with TRBD2 identical over 16 bases. The V and J ends lost 8 bases and 6 bases, in that order; junction bases with no gene match: 10. This CDR3 spans 17 amino acids. CDR1 is MDHEN, CDR2 SYDVKM, per germline. The CDR3 sequence is CASLSGLAGGPTNEQFF. The CDR3 DNA is TGTGCCAGCTTGTCGGGACTAGCGGGAGGGCCGACCAATGAGCAGTTCTTC.

The rearrangement uses TRBV15 and TRBJ2-7, with TRBD2 matching over 11 bases. Per germline, CDR1 LNHNV and CDR2 YYDKDF (reference sequence). Germline trimming cut 3 bases from V and 12 bases from J; bases unmatched to any gene: 10. CDR3 size: 14 residues. The CDR3 DNA is TGTGCCACCAGCAGCGAAGTACTAGCGGGAGATCGGTACTTC. Its protein product is CATSSEVLAGDRYF.

This chain connects TRBV18 to TRBJ2-1, with 7 positions matching TRBD1. The V gene's germline CDR1 is KGHSH and CDR2 LQKENI. The V and J ends lost 3 bases and 0 bases, in that order; junction bases with no gene match: 2. CDR3 size: 15 residues. CDR3 sequence: CASSPDRSSYNEQFF. Here the CDR3 DNA reads TGTGCCAGCTCACCGGACAGGAGCTCCTACAATGAGCAGTTCTTC.

This rearrangement joins TRBV19 to TRBJ2-1, with 7 bases aligning to TRBD2. In germline, CDR1 is LNHDA, CDR2 SQIVND (reference sequence). The CDR3 has 17 residues. The trim removed 7 bases at V and 0 bases at J, leaving 12 bases unmatched. CDR3 region: CASNHRGDPNSYNEQFF. The CDR3 DNA reads TGTGCCAGTAACCACCGGGGGGACCCAAACTCCTACAATGAGCAGTTCTTC.

The table lists this clone with a count of one. The chain combines TRBV6-1 with TRBJ1-5; D is unclear. The germline CDR1 and CDR2 sequences are MNHNS and SASEGT. There are 13 residues in the CDR3. The V end was cut by 2 bases, the J end by 7 bases, with 9 bases between. The CDR3 protein is CASSERGEQPQHF. DNA for the CDR3: TGTGCCAGCAGTGAACGGGGAGAACAGCCCCAGCATTTT.

This clone was found once. The chain combines TRBV9 with TRBJ2-7, with D perhaps matching TRBD2 (6 bases). This CDR3 contains 14 residues. Trimming left V 0 bases short and J 0 bases short, with 7 bases between. Germline CDR1 SGDLS, CDR2 YYNGEE. CDR3: CASSVDGSSYEQYF. For the CDR3, the DNA is TGTGCCAGCAGCGTAGACGGGAGCTCCTACGAGCAGTACTTC.

This clone is a singleton in its sample. V and J are TRBV5-1 and TRBJ2-5, with D possibly matching TRBD1 (6 bases). The germline gives CDR1 SGHRS, CDR2 YFSETQ. The CDR3 is 15 amino acids. Trimming removed 2 bases from V and 1 base from J, with 12 bases in between. The CDR3 nucleotides read TGCGCCAGCAGCTTCAACCGGGACACCCAAGAGACCCAGTACTTC. It translates to CASSFNRDTQETQYF.

This chain connects TRBV7-6 to TRBJ1-2; no clear D. Between the trimmed V and J ends, which lost 1 base and 8 bases, there was a span of 11 bases. Germline V CDR1 and CDR2: SGHVS, FNYEAQ. The CDR3 is 13 residues long. The CDR3 is CASSLDFGIGYTF. The CDR3 nucleotides are TGTGCCAGCAGCTTAGATTTTGGGATCGGCTACACCTTC.

The rearrangement uses TRBV12-3 or TRBV12-4 and TRBJ1-1; D is unresolved. Trimming removed 5 bases at V and 4 bases at J, with 11 bases between. The CDR3 extends over 13 amino acids. The CDR3 reads CASSLKLSTEAFF. For the CDR3, the DNA is TGTGCCAGCAGTCTGAAACTGAGCACTGAAGCTTTCTTT.

J is TRBJ1-2 and V is TRBV2; D gene ambiguous. This CDR3 is 14 amino acids long. Between the trimmed V and J ends, which lost 3 bases and 4 bases, there was a span of 12 bases. Germline CDR1 and CDR2: SNHLY and FYNNEI. CDR3 loop: CASSDGRGSYGYTF. The CDR3 DNA sequence: TGTGCCAGCAGTGATGGCAGAGGATCCTATGGCTACACCTTC.

The CDR3: CASGVVTDTQYF. The CDR3 coding sequence is TGTGCCAGCGGGGTGGTCACAGATACGCAGTATTTT. The chain employs TRBV27 and TRBJ2-3; no clear D. The germline V and J ends were trimmed by 8 bases and 2 bases, with 8 bases remaining between them. CDR1 MNHEY and CDR2 SMNVEV come from the germline V gene (reference sequence). The CDR3 runs 12 residues.

V usage is TRBV5-5 and J usage is TRBJ2-1; 7 nucleotides line up with TRBD2. The CDR3 spans 18 residues. V shed 0 bases and J 0 bases; nucleotides not matched to a gene: 9. Germline CDR1 and CDR2: SGHKS and YYEKEE (reference sequence). The CDR3 DNA reads TGTGCCAGCAGCTTGGTTAAGAGTCTAGCGGTCTCCTACAATGAGCAGTTCTTC. Encoded protein: CASSLVKSLAVSYNEQFF.